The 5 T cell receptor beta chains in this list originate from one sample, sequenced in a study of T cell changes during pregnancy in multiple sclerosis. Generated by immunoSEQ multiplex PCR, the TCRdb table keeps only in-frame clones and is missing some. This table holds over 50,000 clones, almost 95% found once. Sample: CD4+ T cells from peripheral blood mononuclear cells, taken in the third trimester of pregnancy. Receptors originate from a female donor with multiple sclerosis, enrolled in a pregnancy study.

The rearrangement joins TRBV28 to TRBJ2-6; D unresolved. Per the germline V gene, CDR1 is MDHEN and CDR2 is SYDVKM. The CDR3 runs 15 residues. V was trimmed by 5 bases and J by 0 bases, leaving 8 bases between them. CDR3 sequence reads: CASSTAYSGANVLTF. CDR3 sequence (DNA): TGTGCCAGCAGTACTGCCTACTCTGGGGCCAACGTCCTGACTTTC.

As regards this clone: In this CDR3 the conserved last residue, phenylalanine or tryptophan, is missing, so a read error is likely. This CDR3 reads CASSSDRGNGGYTL. In DNA, the CDR3 is TGTGCCAGCAGTTCAGACAGGGGGAATGGTGGCTACACCCTC. The chain links TRBV2 to TRBJ1-2; 9 bases are shared with TRBD1. J gave up 7 bases and V 5 bases, and 8 bases lay outside the gene matches. Germline CDR1 SNHLY, CDR2 FYNNEI. The CDR3 loop spans 14 amino acids.

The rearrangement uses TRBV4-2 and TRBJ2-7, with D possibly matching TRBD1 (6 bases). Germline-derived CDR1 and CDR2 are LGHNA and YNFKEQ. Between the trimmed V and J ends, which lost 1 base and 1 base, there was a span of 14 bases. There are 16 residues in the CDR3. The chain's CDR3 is CASSQGNRVTSYEQYF. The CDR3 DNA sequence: TGTGCCAGCAGCCAAGGGAACAGGGTGACATCCTACGAGCAGTACTTC.

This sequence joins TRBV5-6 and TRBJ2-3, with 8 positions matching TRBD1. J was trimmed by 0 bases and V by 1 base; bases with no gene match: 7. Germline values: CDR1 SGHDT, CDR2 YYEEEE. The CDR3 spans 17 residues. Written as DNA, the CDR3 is TGTGCCAGCAGCTTGAGGTCCGGGACAGGAAGCACAGATACGCAGTATTTT. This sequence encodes CASSLRSGTGSTDTQYF.

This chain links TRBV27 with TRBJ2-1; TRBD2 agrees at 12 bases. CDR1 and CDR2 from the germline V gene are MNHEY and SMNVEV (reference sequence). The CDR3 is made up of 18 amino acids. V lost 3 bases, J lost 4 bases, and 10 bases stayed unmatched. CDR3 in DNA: TGTGCCAGCAGTTTCCCTTCTAGCGGGAGGGGGGCGTACAATGAGCAGTTCTTC. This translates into CASSFPSSGRGAYNEQFF.